This T cell receptor (beta chain) was identified in a study of CD8 T cells in ankylosing spondylitis. There are many counts of this clonotype. The antigen remains undetermined. Germline V gene data show CDR1 as KGHSH and CDR2 as LQKENI. Trimming left V 3 bases short and J 6 bases short, with 17 bases between. This CDR3 contains 15 residues. MiXCR, applied by TCRdb to the 5' RACE reads, yields one record per CDR3 protein. The data contain fewer than 200,000 distinct CDR3 sequences, approximately 18% of them seen just once; the ten biggest clones take up more than 3.5%. Study-wide results and caveats: Reportedly, significant enrichment of disease-linked clones occurred in matched ankylosing spondylitis synovial fluid.

This TCR derives from a male donor aged 5 to 29 with ankylosing spondylitis or in good health (not recorded which). The specimen sequenced was blood, either unsorted or a sorted T cell fraction (not recorded which). This rearrangement joins TRBV18 to TRBJ1-2; D perhaps matches TRBD1 (5 bases). The CDR3 loop is CASSPPGGAMNGYTF. The DNA for the CDR3 is TGTGCCAGCTCACCCCCGGGAGGGGCAATGAATGGCTACACCTTC.